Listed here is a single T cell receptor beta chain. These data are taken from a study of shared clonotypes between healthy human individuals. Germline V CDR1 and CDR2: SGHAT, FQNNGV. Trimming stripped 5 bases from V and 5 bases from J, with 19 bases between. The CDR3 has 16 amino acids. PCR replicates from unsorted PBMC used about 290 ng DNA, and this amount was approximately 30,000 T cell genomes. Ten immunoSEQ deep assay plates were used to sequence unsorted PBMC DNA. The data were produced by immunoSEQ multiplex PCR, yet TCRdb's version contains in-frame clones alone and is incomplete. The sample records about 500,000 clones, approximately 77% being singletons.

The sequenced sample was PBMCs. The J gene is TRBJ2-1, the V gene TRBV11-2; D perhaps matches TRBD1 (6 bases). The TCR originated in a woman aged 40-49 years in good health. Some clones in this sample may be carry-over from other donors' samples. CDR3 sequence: CASSPRDTLRDNEQFF. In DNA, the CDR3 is TGTGCCAGCAGCCCCCGGGACACCCTGAGAGACAATGAGCAGTTCTTC. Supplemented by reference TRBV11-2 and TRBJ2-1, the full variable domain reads EAGVAQSPRYKIIEKRQSVAFWCNPISGHATLYWYQQILGQGPKLLIQFQNNGVVDDSQLPKDRFSAERLKGVDSTLKIQPAKLEDSAVYLCASSPRDTLRDNEQFFGPGTRLTVL.